This passage covers 11 T cell receptor beta chains from one sample sequenced in a study of blood T cell repertoires in COVID-19. The assay was immunoSEQ multiplex PCR, and TCRdb's table has in-frame clones only and misses some. The table has 150,000 to 200,000 clones, approximately 90% seen once; the top ten hold more than 2%. Sequencing was done on a sample of peripheral blood. Source of these receptors: a young man with acute or convalescent COVID-19.

V is TRBV5-1 and J is TRBJ2-3; D is ambiguous. Germline V gene data show CDR1 as SGHRS and CDR2 as YFSETQ. Trimming left V 2 bases short and J 0 bases short, with 4 bases between. CDR3 length: 13 residues. Here the CDR3 reads CASSFSSTDTQYF. The CDR3 DNA follows: TGCGCCAGCAGCTTCTCTAGCACAGATACGCAGTATTTT.

The chain is built from TRBV2 and TRBJ2-3, with 9 bases that match TRBD1. The germline V gene has CDR1 SNHLY and CDR2 FYNNEI. Losses at the gene ends were 9 bases for V and 2 bases for J; bases not matched to a gene: 6. The CDR3 is made up of 14 amino acids. As DNA, the CDR3 is TGTGCCAGTCCCCGGACAGGGGACACAGATACGCAGTATTTT. The encoded protein is CASPRTGDTDTQYF. The full variable domain, completed using reference TRBV2 and TRBJ2-3, is EPEVTQTPSHQVTQMGQEVILRCVPISNHLYFYWYRQILGQKVEFLVSFYNNEISEKSEIFDDQFSVERPDGSNFTLKIRSTKLEDSAMYFCASPRTGDTDTQYFGPGTRLTVL.

The chain joins TRBV18 to TRBJ2-5; 7 bases agree with TRBD1. This CDR3 is built from 15 residues. Germline CDR1 KGHSH, CDR2 LQKENI. With V trimmed by 6 bases and J by 5 bases, 12 bases remained unmatched. The CDR3 reads CASSRADRDGETQYF. DNA of the CDR3: TGTGCCAGCTCGCGGGCTGACAGGGATGGGGAGACCCAGTACTTC.

J is TRBJ1-1 and V is TRBV7-7; D not certain. CDR1 is SSHAT and CDR2 is FNYEAQ in the germline V gene (reference sequence). CDR3 length: 13 residues. Trimming removed 5 bases at V and 1 base at J, with 8 bases between. CDR3 sequence reads: CASSPSENTEAFF. DNA of the CDR3: TGTGCCAGCAGCCCCAGTGAGAACACTGAAGCTTTCTTT.

The chain couples TRBV6-5 to TRBJ1-5, with D perhaps TRBD1 (5 bases). CDR1 is MNHEY and CDR2 is SVGAGI in the germline V gene. Trimming shortened V by 3 bases and J by 2 bases, and 14 bases separated the two germline ends. The CDR3 length is 16 residues. The CDR3 loop reads CASSYAFQGGNQPQHF. The CDR3 DNA sequence: TGTGCCAGCAGTTATGCTTTTCAGGGTGGCAATCAGCCCCAGCATTTT.

The chain joins TRBV11-2 to TRBJ1-3, with a possible D match to TRBD1 (5 bases). The germline V gene has CDR1 SGHAT and CDR2 FQNNGV. The V and J ends lost 6 bases and 0 bases respectively, with 9 bases between them. The length of the CDR3 is 14 residues. The DNA of the CDR3 is TGTGCCAGCAGTTCGGGGGGCTCTGGAAACACCATATATTTT. The encoded protein is CASSSGGSGNTIYF.

The rearrangement joins TRBV6-5 to TRBJ1-2; no clear D gene. From germline, CDR1 is MNHEY and CDR2 SVGAGI. CDR3 length equals 15 residues. V lost 10 bases, J lost 5 bases, and 23 bases lay in between. CDR3 region: CATTPEGAIFYGYTF. The CDR3 bases are TGTGCCACCACCCCGGAGGGCGCTATATTTTATGGCTACACCTTC.

The chain couples TRBV9 to TRBJ2-7; D might be TRBD1 (6 bases). The germline V gene encodes CDR1 SGDLS and CDR2 YYNGEE. Trimming removed 1 base from V and 4 bases from J, with 12 bases in between. This CDR3 has 14 amino acids. The CDR3 reads CASSVTPGAYEQYF. The CDR3 coding sequence is TGTGCCAGCAGCGTAACCCCAGGGGCTTACGAGCAGTACTTC.

V and J are TRBV7-9 and TRBJ2-2, with 8 bases lining up with TRBD1. The germline V gene encodes CDR1 SEHNR and CDR2 FQNEAQ (reference sequence). CDR3 length: 14 amino acids. Trimming took 2 bases from V and 4 from J; bases not matched to a gene: 0. CDR3 region: CASSLTGGTGELFF. The DNA for the CDR3 is TGTGCCAGCAGCTTAACAGGGGGCACCGGGGAGCTGTTTTTT.

This clone was found a few times. V is TRBV30 and J is TRBJ1-3; D not resolved. CDR1 GTSNPN and CDR2 SVGIG come from the germline V gene (reference sequence). This CDR3 has 15 amino acids. V shed 2 bases and J shed 0 bases, with 11 bases lying between them. CDR3: CAWSREAASGNTIYF. The CDR3 DNA follows: TGTGCCTGGAGTCGGGAGGCAGCCTCTGGAAACACCATATATTTT.

V gene TRBV18 combines with J gene TRBJ1-2, with a possible D match to TRBD1 (6 bases). V was pared by 2 bases and J by 4 bases, with 8 bases between. CDR3 length: 13 residues. The germline CDR1 and CDR2 sequences are KGHSH and LQKENI. The CDR3 nucleotides read TGTGCCAGCTCACCAGCCAGGGGCTATGGCTACACCTTC. Protein product: CASSPARGYGYTF.